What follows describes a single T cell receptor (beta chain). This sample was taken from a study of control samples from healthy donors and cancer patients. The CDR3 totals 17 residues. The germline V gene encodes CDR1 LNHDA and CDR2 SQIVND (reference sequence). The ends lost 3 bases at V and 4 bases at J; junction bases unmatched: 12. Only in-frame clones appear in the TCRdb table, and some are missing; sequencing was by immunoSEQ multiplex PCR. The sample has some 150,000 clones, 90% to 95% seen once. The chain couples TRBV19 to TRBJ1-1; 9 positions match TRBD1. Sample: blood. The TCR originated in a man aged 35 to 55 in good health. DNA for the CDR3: TGTGCCAGTAGTATGTGGGACAGGGAGGACCGGGCCACTGAAGCTTTCTTT. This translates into CASSMWDREDRATEAFF.